This T cell receptor beta chain was sequenced for a study of cytomegalovirus exposure and HLA in healthy donors. PCR primers comprised 60 Vbeta and 13 Jbeta primers. The method was immunoSEQ multiplex PCR; TCRdb's version includes in-frame clones alone and lacks a portion of them. The sample totals 35,000 to 45,000 clones. Trimming shortened V by 2 bases and J by 8 bases, and 4 bases separated the two germline ends. Germline-derived CDR1 and CDR2 are MGHDK and SYGVNS. This CDR3 comprises 12 residues. Comments on this clone: Its target is not known.

Whole-study results and caveats: The authors reported that TCR beta sequences could predict HLA-A and HLA-B alleles. These predictions were accurate for most subjects in the first cohort.

The receptor was isolated from a man in his thirties or forties in good health and CMV-seronegative. The sample was PBMCs. The rearrangement joins TRBV25-1 to TRBJ1-6, with D hard to call. In DNA, the CDR3 is TGTGCCAGCAGTGAAATAGATTCACCCCTCCACTTT. It codes for CASSEIDSPLHF.